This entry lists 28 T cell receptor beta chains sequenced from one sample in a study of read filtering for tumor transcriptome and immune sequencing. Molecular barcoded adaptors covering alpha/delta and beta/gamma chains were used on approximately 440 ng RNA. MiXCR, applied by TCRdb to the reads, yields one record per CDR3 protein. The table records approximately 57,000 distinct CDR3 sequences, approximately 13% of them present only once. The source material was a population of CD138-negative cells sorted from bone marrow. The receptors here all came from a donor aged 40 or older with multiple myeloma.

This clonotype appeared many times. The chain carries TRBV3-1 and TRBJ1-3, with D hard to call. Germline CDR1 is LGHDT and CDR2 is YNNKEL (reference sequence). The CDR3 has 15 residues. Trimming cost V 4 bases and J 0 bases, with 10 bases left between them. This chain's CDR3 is CASSPGSNSGNTIYF. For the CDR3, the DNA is TGTGCCAGCAGCCCCGGGTCAAACTCTGGAAACACCATATATTTT.

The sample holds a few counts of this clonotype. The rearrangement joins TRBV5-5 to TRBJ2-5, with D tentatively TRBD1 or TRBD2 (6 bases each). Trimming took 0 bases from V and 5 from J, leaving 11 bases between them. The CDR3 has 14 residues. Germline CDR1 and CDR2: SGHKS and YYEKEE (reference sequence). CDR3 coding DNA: TGTGCCAGCAGCTTGGAGGGGGGCTGGGAGACCCAGTACTTC. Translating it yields CASSLEGGWETQYF.

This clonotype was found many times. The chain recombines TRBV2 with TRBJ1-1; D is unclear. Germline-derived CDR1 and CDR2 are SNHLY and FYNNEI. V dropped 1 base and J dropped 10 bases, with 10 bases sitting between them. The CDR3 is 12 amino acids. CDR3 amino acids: CASSEDDGGAFF. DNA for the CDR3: TGTGCCAGCAGTGAAGATGACGGCGGAGCTTTCTTT.

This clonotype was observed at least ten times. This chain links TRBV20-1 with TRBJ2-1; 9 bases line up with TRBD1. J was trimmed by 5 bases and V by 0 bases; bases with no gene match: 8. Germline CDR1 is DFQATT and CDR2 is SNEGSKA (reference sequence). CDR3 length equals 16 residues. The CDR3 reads CSARDAGTGNNNEQFF. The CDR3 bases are TGCAGTGCTAGAGATGCCGGGACAGGGAACAACAATGAGCAGTTCTTC.

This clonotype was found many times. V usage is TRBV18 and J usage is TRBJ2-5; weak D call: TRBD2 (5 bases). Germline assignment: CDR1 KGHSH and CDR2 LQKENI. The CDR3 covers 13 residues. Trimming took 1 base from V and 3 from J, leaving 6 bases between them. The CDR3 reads CASSPLGEETQYF. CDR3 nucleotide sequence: TGTGCCAGCTCACCACTCGGGGAAGAGACCCAGTACTTC.

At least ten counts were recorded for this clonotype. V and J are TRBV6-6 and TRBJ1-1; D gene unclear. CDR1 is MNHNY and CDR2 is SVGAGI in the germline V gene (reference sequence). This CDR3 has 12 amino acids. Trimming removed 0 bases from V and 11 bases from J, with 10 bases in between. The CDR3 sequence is CASSYSSGSAFF. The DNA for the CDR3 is TGTGCCAGCAGTTACTCGTCGGGTAGTGCTTTCTTT.

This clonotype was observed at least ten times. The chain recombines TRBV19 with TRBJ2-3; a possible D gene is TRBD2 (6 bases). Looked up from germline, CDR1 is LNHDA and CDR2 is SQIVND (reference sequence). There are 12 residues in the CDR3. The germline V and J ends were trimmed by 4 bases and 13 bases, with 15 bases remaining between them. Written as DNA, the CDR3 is TGTGCCAGTAGTACTGGGGTCGGGGGAGAGTATTTT. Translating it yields CASSTGVGGEYF.

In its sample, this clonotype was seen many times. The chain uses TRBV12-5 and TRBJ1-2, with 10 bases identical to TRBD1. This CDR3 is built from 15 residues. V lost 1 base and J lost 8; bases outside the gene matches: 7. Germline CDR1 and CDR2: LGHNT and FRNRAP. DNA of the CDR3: TGTGCTAGTGGTTTGGGGGGGGACAGGGGTAAAGGCTACACCTTC. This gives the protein CASGLGGDRGKGYTF.

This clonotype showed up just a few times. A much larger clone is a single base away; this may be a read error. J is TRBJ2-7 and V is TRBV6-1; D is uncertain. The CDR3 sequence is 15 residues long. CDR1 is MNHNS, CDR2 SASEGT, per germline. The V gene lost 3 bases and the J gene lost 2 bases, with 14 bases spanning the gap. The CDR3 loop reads CASSEPGLKTYEQYF. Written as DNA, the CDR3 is TGTGCCAGCAGTGAGCCGGGCCTCAAGACCTACGAGCAGTACTTC.

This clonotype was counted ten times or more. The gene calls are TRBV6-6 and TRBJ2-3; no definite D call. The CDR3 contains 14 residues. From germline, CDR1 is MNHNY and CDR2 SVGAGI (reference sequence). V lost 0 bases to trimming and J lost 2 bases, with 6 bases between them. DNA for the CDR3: TGTGCCAGCAGTTACTCAGGGAACACAGATACGCAGTATTTT. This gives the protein CASSYSGNTDTQYF.

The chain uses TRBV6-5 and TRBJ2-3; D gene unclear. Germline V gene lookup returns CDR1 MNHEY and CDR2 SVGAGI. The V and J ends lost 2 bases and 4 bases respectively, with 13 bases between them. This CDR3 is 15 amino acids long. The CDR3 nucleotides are TGTGCCAGCAGTTACACTGACTTACCGCCAGATACGCAGTATTTT. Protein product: CASSYTDLPPDTQYF.

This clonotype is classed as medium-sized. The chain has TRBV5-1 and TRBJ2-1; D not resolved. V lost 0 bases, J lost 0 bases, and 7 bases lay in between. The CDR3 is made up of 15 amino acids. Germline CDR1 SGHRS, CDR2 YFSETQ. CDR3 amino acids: CASSLGPNSYNEQFF. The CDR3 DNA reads TGCGCCAGCAGCTTGGGTCCAAACTCCTACAATGAGCAGTTCTTC.

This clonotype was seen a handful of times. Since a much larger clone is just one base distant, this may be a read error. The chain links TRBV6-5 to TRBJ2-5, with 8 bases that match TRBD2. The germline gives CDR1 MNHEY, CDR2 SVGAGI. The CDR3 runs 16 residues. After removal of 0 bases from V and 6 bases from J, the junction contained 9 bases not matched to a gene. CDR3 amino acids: CASSYSSRGGPKTQYF. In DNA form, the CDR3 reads TGTGCCAGCAGTTACTCGAGTCGGGGGGGCCCTAAGACCCAGTACTTC.

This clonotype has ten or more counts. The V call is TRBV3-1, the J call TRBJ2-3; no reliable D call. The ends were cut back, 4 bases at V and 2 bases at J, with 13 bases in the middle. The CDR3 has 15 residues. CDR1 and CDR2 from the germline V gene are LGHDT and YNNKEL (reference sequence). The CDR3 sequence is CASSPDGFVTDTQYF. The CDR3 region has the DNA TGTGCCAGCAGCCCCGATGGCTTCGTCACAGATACGCAGTATTTT.

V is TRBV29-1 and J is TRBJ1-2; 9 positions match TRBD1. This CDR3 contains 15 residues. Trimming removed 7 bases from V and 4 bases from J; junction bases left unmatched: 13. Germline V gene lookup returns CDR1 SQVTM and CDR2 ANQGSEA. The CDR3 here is CSALPGQGSSYGYTF. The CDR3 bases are TGCAGCGCACTCCCGGGACAGGGTAGTAGCTATGGCTACACCTTC.

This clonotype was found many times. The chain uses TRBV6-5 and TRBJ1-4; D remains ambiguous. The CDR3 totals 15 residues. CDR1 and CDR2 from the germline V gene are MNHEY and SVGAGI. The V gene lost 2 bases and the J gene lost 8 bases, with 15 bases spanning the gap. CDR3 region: CASSYTWGGGEKLFF. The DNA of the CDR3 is TGTGCCAGCAGTTACACATGGGGAGGAGGCGAAAAACTGTTTTTT.

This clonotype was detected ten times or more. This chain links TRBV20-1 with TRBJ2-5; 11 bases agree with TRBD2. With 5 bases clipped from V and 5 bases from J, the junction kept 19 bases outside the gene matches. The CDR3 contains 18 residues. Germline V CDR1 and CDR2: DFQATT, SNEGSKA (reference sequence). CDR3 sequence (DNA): TGCAGTGCTGATACCGTGACTAGCGGGGTCCCGTGGGGGGAGACCCAGTACTTC. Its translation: CSADTVTSGVPWGETQYF.

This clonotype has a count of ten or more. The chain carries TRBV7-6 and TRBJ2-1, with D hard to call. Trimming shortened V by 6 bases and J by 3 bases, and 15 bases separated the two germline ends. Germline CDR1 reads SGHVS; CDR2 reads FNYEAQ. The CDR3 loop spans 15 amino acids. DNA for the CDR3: TGTGCCAGCAGTCAGACGGTTGGCGGCTACAATGAGCAGTTCTTC. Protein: CASSQTVGGYNEQFF.

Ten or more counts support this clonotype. The CDR3 nucleotides read TGTGCCAGCAGCCTACCGTGGGAGACCCAGTACTTC. Its translation: CASSLPWETQYF. The genes are TRBV11-2 and TRBJ2-5; D not certain. Germline V gene data show CDR1 as SGHAT and CDR2 as FQNNGV. CDR3 length: 12 amino acids. Between the trimmed V and J ends, which lost 5 bases and 5 bases, there was a span of 9 bases.

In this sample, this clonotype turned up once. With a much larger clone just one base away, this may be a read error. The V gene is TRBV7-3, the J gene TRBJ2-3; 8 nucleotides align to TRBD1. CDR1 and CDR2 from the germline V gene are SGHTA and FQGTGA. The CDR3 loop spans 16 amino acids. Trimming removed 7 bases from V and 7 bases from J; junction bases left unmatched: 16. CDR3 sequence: CASNPSQGAGLNTQYF. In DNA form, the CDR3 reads TGTGCCAGCAACCCTAGCCAGGGGGCGGGGTTGAATACGCAGTATTTT.

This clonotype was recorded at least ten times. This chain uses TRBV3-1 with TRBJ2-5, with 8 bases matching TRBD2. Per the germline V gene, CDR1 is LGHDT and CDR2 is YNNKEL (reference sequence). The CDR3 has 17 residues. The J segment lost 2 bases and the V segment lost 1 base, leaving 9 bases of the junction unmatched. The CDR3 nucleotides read TGTGCCAGCAGCCAAGGTGTCGGGGGGGCCTCTCAAGAGACCCAGTACTTC. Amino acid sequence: CASSQGVGGASQETQYF.

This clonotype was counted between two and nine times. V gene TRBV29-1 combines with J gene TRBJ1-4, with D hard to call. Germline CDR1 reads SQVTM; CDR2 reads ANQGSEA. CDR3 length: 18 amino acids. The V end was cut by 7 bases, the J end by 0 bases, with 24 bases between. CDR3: CSAYFVGVNRPTNEKLFF. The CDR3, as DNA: TGCAGCGCTTACTTCGTCGGGGTGAACAGACCAACTAATGAAAAACTGTTTTTT.

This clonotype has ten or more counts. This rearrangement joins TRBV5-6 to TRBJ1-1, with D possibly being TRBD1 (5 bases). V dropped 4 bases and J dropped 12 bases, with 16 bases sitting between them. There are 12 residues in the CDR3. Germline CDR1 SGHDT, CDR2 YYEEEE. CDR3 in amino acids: CASSRASRGTFF. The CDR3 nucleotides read TGTGCCAGCAGCCGGGCCAGTCGGGGGACTTTCTTT.

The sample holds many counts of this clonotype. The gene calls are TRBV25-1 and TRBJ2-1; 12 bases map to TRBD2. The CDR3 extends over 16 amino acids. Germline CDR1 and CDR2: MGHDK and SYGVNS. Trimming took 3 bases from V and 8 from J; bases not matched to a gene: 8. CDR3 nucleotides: TGTGCCAGCAGTGACCCCCTAGCGGGGGGGAAGTATGAGCAGTTCTTC. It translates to CASSDPLAGGKYEQFF.

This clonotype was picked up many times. The CDR3: CASSYRSSYEQYF. DNA of the CDR3: TGTGCCAGCAGTTACCGGAGCTCCTACGAGCAGTACTTC. The chain employs TRBV6-5 and TRBJ2-7; no firm D call. In germline, CDR1 is MNHEY, CDR2 SVGAGI. The V end was cut by 2 bases, the J end by 0 bases, with 5 bases between. The CDR3 has 13 amino acids.

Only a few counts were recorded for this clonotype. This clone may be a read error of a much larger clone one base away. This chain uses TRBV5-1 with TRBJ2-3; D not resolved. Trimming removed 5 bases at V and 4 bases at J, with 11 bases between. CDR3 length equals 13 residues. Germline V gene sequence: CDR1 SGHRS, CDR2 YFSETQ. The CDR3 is CASRRTESDTQYF. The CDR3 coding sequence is TGCGCCAGCAGGCGTACAGAGTCAGATACGCAGTATTTT.

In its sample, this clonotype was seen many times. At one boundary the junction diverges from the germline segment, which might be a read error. The CDR3 region has the DNA TGTGCCAGCAGCTTAGTGCCAGGGGGCAAGCAGCCCCAGCATTTT. Encoded protein: CASSLVPGGKQPQHF. The genes are TRBV7-2 and TRBJ1-5; 8 positions agree with TRBD1. This CDR3 has 15 residues. Germline V gene sequence: CDR1 SGHTA, CDR2 FQGNSA.

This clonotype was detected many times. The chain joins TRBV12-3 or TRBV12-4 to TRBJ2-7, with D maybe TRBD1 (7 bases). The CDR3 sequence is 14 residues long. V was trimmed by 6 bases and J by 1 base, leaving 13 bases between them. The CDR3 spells CASSRQGGSYEQYF. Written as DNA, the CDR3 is TGTGCCAGCAGCCGACAGGGAGGATCCTACGAGCAGTACTTC.